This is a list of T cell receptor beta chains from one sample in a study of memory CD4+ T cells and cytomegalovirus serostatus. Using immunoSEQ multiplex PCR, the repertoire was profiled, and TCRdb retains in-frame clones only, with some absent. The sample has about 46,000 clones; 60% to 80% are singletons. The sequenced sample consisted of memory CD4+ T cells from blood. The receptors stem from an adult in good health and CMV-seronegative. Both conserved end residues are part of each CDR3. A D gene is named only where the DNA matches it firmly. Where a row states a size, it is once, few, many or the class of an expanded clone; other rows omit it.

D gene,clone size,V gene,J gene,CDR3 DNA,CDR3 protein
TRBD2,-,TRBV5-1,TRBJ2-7,TGCGCCAGCAGCTTGGTGCAACTAGCGGGGGAGCATTCCTACGAGCAGTACTTC,CASSLVQLAGEHSYEQYF
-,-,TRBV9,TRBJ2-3,TGTGCCAGCAGCGTAGGGTCTCGAGCTACCACAGATACGCAGTATTTT,CASSVGSRATTDTQYF
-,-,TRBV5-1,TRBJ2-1,TGCGCCAGCAGCTTGGACCGGGAGCAGTTCTTC,CASSLDREQFF
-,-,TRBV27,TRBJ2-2,TGTGCCAGCAGTCCCCCCGGAGACACCGGGGAGCTGTTTTTT,CASSPPGDTGELFF
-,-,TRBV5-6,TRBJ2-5,TGTGCCAGCAGCTTGGCGGGGGCGGAGACCCAGTACTTC,CASSLAGAETQYF
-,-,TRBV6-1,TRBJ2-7,TGTGCCACGGTCCAGAGACTGGGGTTCTACGAGCAGTACTTC,CATVQRLGFYEQYF
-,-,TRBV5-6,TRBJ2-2,TGTGCCAGCAGCTTCGATGCTATCTTAGCCGGGGAGCTGTTTTTT,CASSFDAILAGELFF
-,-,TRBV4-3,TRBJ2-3,TGCGCCAGCAGCCAACAGGGGGGTGGATTCAGCACAGATACGCAGTATTTT,CASSQQGGGFSTDTQYF
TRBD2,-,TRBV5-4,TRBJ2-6,TGTGCCAGCAGCCCCGGACTAGCGGGGGGGATGGATGGGGCCAACGTCCTGACTTTC,CASSPGLAGGMDGANVLTF
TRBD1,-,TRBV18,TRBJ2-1,TGTGCCAGCTCACCTCGACAGGGGGACAATGAGCAGTTCTTC,CASSPRQGDNEQFF
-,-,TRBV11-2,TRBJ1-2,TGTGCCAGCAGCTTAGTTTTAGGGAATGGCTACACCTTC,CASSLVLGNGYTF
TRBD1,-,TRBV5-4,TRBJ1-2,TGTGCCAGCAGCTGGAACAGGGGTAACTATGGCTACACCTTC,CASSWNRGNYGYTF
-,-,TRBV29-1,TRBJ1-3,TGCAGCGCCTTGATTGGGGGCGAAGGAAACACCATATATTTT,CSALIGGEGNTIYF
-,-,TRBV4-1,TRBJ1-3,TGCGCCAGCAGCCAACTTCGGACAGCGGGCTCTGGAAACACCATATATTTT,CASSQLRTAGSGNTIYF
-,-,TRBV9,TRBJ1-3,TGTGCCAGCAGCGTATCAGGGGAAAACACCATATATTTT,CASSVSGENTIYF
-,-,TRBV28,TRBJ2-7,TGTGCCAGCAGTTCTTTTAATCGGTGGCTTACGGGCGGGGGCATCGACGAGCAGTACTTC,CASSSFNRWLTGGGIDEQYF
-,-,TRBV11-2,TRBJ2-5,TGTGCCAGCAGCTCTAAGACAGGTGTGCGGACGGAGACCCAGTACTTC,CASSSKTGVRTETQYF
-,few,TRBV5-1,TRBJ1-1,TGCGCCAGCATCGGGGTGAACACTGAAGCTTTCTTT,CASIGVNTEAFF
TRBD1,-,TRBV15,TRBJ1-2,TGTGCCACCAGCAGAAACGGACAGGTTAACCATGGCTACACCTTC,CATSRNGQVNHGYTF
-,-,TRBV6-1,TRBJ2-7,TGTGCCAGCAAGCCGTCCGGGCCGACCTACGAGCAGTACTTC,CASKPSGPTYEQYF